This T cell receptor (beta chain) was sequenced for a study of T cells in tuberculosis. Study as a whole: T cells were selected with CD1B tetramers loaded with glucose monomycolate. Study-wide results and caveats: Low-affinity CD1B-GMM tetramer-binding T cells may have been missed.

Germline V gene lookup returns CDR1 MNHNS and CDR2 SASEGT. This CDR3 is 18 amino acids long. V was cut by 2 bases and J by 5 bases, with 19 bases left in between. Thawed, overnight-rested PBMC were stained with GMM-loaded CD1B tetramer, viability dye and anti-CD3, then sorted. C32 glucose monomycolate from Rhodococcus equi was loaded onto the CD1B tetramers. PBMC for tetramer sorting were first depleted of CD14-expressing monocytes. Sequencing of TCR-alpha and TCR-beta chains was unpaired. Profiling relied on immunoSEQ multiplex PCR, and the TCRdb table lists in-frame clones only, not all of them. The profile shows 85,000 to 90,000 clones, just over 90% of them singletons.

Input material: CD1b-GMM tetramer-negative cells sorted from PBMCs. This receptor was obtained from an adult woman with latent tuberculosis. The chain carries TRBV6-1 and TRBJ2-6, with a weak D call TRBD2 (5 bases). In DNA, the CDR3 is TGTGCCAGCAGTGAATGCCGGGAATGTAACAGTCGGGCCAACGTCCTGACTTTC. This gives the protein CASSECRECNSRANVLTF.